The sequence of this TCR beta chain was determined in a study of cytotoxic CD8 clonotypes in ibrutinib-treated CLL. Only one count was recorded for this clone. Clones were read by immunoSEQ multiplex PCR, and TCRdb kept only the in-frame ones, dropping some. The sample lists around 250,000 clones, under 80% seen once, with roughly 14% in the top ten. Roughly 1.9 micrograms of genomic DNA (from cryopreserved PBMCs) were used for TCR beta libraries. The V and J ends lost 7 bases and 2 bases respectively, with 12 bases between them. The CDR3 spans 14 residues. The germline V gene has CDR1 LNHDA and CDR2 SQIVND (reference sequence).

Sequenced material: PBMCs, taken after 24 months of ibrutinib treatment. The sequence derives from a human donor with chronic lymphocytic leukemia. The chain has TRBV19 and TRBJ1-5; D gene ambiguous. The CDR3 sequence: CASNLFRGNQPQHF. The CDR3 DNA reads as TGTGCCAGTAACCTTTTCCGGGGCAATCAGCCCCAGCATTTT.